Presented here are 9 T cell receptor beta chains from one specimen sequenced in a study of Graves' ophthalmopathy and Graves' hyperthyroidism. Investigators amplified TCR beta CDR3 regions from RNA transcripts. An opening RT-PCR round employed HTBI primers and preceded a second-round multiplex PCR. From the multiplex PCR reads, TCRdb called clonotypes with MiXCR, one entry per CDR3 protein. The data show about 210,000 distinct CDR3 sequences, with just under 30% seen just once and approximately 9.6% held by the top ten. The source material was peripheral blood. The source of these receptors is a man between 50 and 59 years old with Graves' ophthalmopathy.

This clonotype came up many times. The chain has TRBV6-1 and TRBJ1-3, with 9 bases lining up with TRBD1. This CDR3 is built from 19 residues. CDR1 is MNHNS and CDR2 is SASEGT in the germline V gene. J lost 0 bases, V lost 6 bases, and 15 bases had no gene match. The CDR3 here is CASSERDRDYRSSGNTIYF. The CDR3 coding sequence is TGTGCCAGCAGCGAACGGGACAGGGACTACCGTAGCTCTGGAAACACCATATATTTT.

The chain is built from TRBV6-2 or TRBV6-3 and TRBJ2-5; the match to TRBD2 covers 8 bases. The CDR3 sequence is 15 residues long. V shed 4 bases and J 5 bases; nucleotides not matched to a gene: 9. Per germline, CDR1 MNHEY and CDR2 SVGEGT. CDR3 amino acids: CASSLAGTSMETQYF. The CDR3 nucleotides read TGTGCCAGCAGTTTGGCCGGGACTAGTATGGAGACCCAGTACTTC.

The rearrangement links TRBV20-1 to TRBJ2-7, with 7 bases aligning to TRBD2. The V gene end was trimmed by 3 bases and the J gene end by 0 bases; junction bases not matched to a gene: 11. CDR1 and CDR2 (germline): DFQATT, SNEGSKA (reference sequence). The CDR3 sequence is 16 residues long. This chain's CDR3 is CSASDRASGASYEQYF. Written as DNA, the CDR3 is TGCAGTGCTAGCGACAGAGCCAGCGGGGCCTCCTACGAGCAGTACTTC.

The chain employs TRBV12-3 or TRBV12-4 and TRBJ2-5, with 10 bases fitting TRBD1. Trimming removed 3 bases from V and 5 bases from J; junction bases left unmatched: 6. The CDR3 runs to 15 residues. Here the CDR3 DNA reads TGTGCCAGCAGTTTGAGGACAGGGGGTGGGGAGACCCAGTACTTC. It translates to CASSLRTGGGETQYF.

CDR3 coding DNA: TGTGCCAGCAGTCGAACTACCTCAGGGGCCCCGGTTGAGGTCGAGCAGTACTTC. It codes for CASSRTTSGAPVEVEQYF. J is TRBJ2-7 and V is TRBV28; weak D call: TRBD1 (6 bases). The CDR3 has 18 amino acids. V was shortened by 5 bases and J by 6 bases, with 29 bases between the two germline ends. The germline V gene encodes CDR1 MDHEN and CDR2 SYDVKM. Looking up the rest from reference TRBV28 and TRBJ2-7 gives the full variable domain: DVKVTQSSRYLVKRTGEKVFLECVQDMDHENMFWYRQDPGLGLRLIYFSYDVKMKEKGDIPEGYSVSREKKERFSLILESASTNQTSMYLCASSRTTSGAPVEVEQYFGPGTRLTVT.

In this sample, this clonotype turned up many times. The genes are TRBV27 and TRBJ2-2, with D unresolved. Trimming took off 0 bases at V and 3 bases at J, with 5 bases between the two ends. The CDR3 runs 14 residues. Per the germline V gene, CDR1 is MNHEY and CDR2 is SMNVEV (reference sequence). The CDR3: CASSLSGYTGELFF. The CDR3 nucleotides read TGTGCCAGCAGTTTATCAGGGTACACCGGGGAGCTGTTTTTT.

The table lists this clonotype with many counts. The rearrangement links TRBV6-5 to TRBJ1-2; no firm D call. The V gene lost 0 bases and the J gene lost 4 bases, with 6 bases spanning the gap. The CDR3 has 13 amino acids. Germline V CDR1 and CDR2: MNHEY, SVGAGI. The CDR3 sequence: CASSYSRTYGYTF. CDR3 nucleotide sequence: TGTGCCAGCAGTTACTCTCGTACCTATGGCTACACCTTC.

This clonotype was seen repeatedly, ten times or more. The rearrangement uses TRBV6-2 or TRBV6-3 and TRBJ1-1; D remains unclear. In germline, CDR1 is MNHEY, CDR2 SVGEGT. The CDR3 is made up of 11 amino acids. V shed 2 bases and J shed 6 bases, with 4 bases lying between them. The CDR3 DNA follows: TGTGCCAGCAGTTACGCCGCTGAAGCTTTCTTT. This translates into CASSYAAEAFF.

This clonotype was detected ten times or more. This rearrangement joins TRBV27 to TRBJ1-2; 8 bases align to TRBD1. Germline V gene sequence: CDR1 MNHEY, CDR2 SMNVEV (reference sequence). This CDR3 region has 15 residues. Unmatched junction bases numbered 9, after V lost 4 bases and J lost 5 bases. CDR3 sequence reads: CASSSPGTGGYGYTF. The CDR3 bases are TGTGCCAGCAGTTCCCCCGGGACAGGAGGGTATGGCTACACCTTC.